Given below is one T cell receptor beta chain in context. The table lists this clonotype with many counts. What antigen it recognizes has not been identified. Base qualities are not at hand, and no much larger clone is one base apart. This sample stems from a study of T-cell reconstitution after alpha-beta-depleted transplantation in children (dated by TCRdb to 2016 to 2017). For context, the study as a whole: The study quantitatively tracked T-cell immune reconstitution after TCRalphabeta/CD19-depleted allogeneic hematopoietic cell transplantation in children using TCR repertoire profiling.

The full study reports these points: Apparently early alphabetaT-cell count recovery about two months after transplant reportedly relied on only several hundred rapidly expanded clones derived from non-depleted graft cells. The high TCRbeta diversity at day 60 in some patients was ascribed to recipient T cells and intrathymic progenitors that had survived conditioning. The frequencies of hyperexpanded clones fell over the following months, and after one year, T-cell counts and TCRbeta diversity were mostly attributed to newly produced T cells.

Per the publication, the treatment or condition label means: allogeneic hematopoietic cell transplantation with graft depleted of TCRalphabeta T cells and CD19 B cells. The children who served as transplant recipients had been given grafts of TCRalphabeta/CD19-depleted allogeneic hematopoietic cells. Here V drops 0 bases and J drops 1 base, and the junction holds 5 bases not matched to any gene. Its CDR3 holds 17 amino acids, cysteine through phenylalanine. Here the CDR3 DNA is all that survives: 51 bases in frame from base 1. The germline V gene (reference sequence) supplies CDR1 LGHDT and CDR2 YNNKEL. The method was PCR. Sequencing used an Illumina HiSeq 2500. Molecular barcoding was employed in the preparation of TCR libraries, with unique molecular identifiers being used to normalize TCRbeta repertoire quantification. The public reads were run again by TCRdb, first through fastp at Q25 and then through MiXCR, and only productive beta chains were kept. Each CDR3 protein gets just one entry, which takes the most common genes and DNA from the rows behind it. In this sample the table shows around 800,000 distinct CDR3 sequences, roughly 15% of which occur a single time. The ten largest clones capture around 5% of the sample.

The source is a male patient aged 5 to 17 who had a stem cell transplant for acute lymphoblastic leukemia, so the T cells may come from the graft donor. Sample: PBMCs, mostly from graft donor cells, taken 360 days after TCRalphabeta/CD19-depleted stem cell transplant. The chain employs TRBV3-1 and TRBJ2-3, with 9 junctional bases fitting TRBD2. The DNA sequence is TGTGCCAGCAGCCAAGAAGAAATAGCGGGAGGCACAGATACGCAGTATTTT. This gives the protein CASSQEEIAGGTDTQYF.